The entry that follows covers one T cell receptor (beta chain) sequence. The data were obtained in a study of blood T cell repertoires in COVID-19. Overall study context: Sample material is recorded as cDNA or gDNA derived from T cells, B-cell-depleted T cells, or PBMCs.

This CDR3 is built from 16 residues. CDR1 and CDR2 from the germline V gene are MGHRA and YSYEKL. V shed 4 bases and J 6 bases; nucleotides not matched to a gene: 10. The protocol was immunoSEQ multiplex PCR, while the TCRdb copy is restricted to in-frame clones and leaves out a portion. The sample contains about 97,000 clones, approximately 92% of which appear only once. The receptor comes from a man aged 45-60 years with active COVID-19. V and J are TRBV4-1 and TRBJ2-1; 9 bases line up with TRBD2. Sequences were obtained from peripheral blood. CDR3 sequence reads: CASSLIAGEAINEQFF. The CDR3 DNA is TGCGCCAGCAGCCTTATAGCGGGAGAGGCCATCAATGAGCAGTTCTTC.